These 30 T cell receptor beta chains were sequenced from one sample in a study of blood T cell repertoires in COVID-19. Libraries were prepared by immunoSEQ multiplex PCR; TCRdb keeps only in-frame clonotypes and omits some of them. The repertoire holds about 47,000 clones, with about four fifths as singletons. The sequenced sample was peripheral blood. These receptors all stem from a man aged 65 to 85 with active COVID-19.

The CDR3 loop is CASSQDLGGTGNGYTF. DNA of the CDR3: TGCGCCAGCAGCCAAGATCTCGGCGGGACAGGGAATGGCTACACCTTC. The gene calls are TRBV4-3 and TRBJ1-2, with 9 bases identical to TRBD1. Trimming took 0 bases from V and 6 from J; bases not matched to a gene: 8. Germline CDR1 LGHNA, CDR2 YSLEER. The CDR3 consists of 16 residues.

J is TRBJ2-7 and V is TRBV15; D unresolved. Trimming removed 5 bases from V and 3 bases from J, with 8 bases in between. Germline CDR1 is LNHNV and CDR2 is YYDKDF (reference sequence). The CDR3 has 12 amino acids. The CDR3 loop reads CATSLTNYEQYF. Here the CDR3 DNA reads TGTGCCACCAGCCTAACTAACTACGAGCAGTACTTC.

This sequence joins TRBV3-1 (or the pseudogene TRBV3-2) and TRBJ1-5; no clear D. V was shortened by 6 bases and J by 2 bases, with 8 bases between the two germline ends. The CDR3 spans 13 residues. CDR1 LGHDT and CDR2 YNNKEL come from the germline V gene (reference sequence). The CDR3 spells CASSYGGNQPQHF. CDR3 coding DNA: TGTGCCAGCAGTTACGGAGGCAATCAGCCCCAGCATTTT.

This clone has just a few counts. This chain connects TRBV29-1 to TRBJ1-1; TRBD1 is a possible D gene (5 bases). Between the trimmed V and J ends, which lost 6 bases and 6 bases, there was a span of 17 bases. CDR3 length equals 13 residues. Germline V gene sequence: CDR1 SQVTM, CDR2 ANQGSEA. CDR3 sequence (DNA): TGCAGCGTGGCTGGAGCGGGACGCTCTGAAGCTTTCTTT. This codes for CSVAGAGRSEAFF.

The rearrangement uses TRBV5-1 and TRBJ2-5; no clear D gene. The ends were cut back, 2 bases at V and 4 bases at J, with 9 bases in the middle. There are 13 residues in the CDR3. Germline V gene lookup returns CDR1 SGHRS and CDR2 YFSETQ. CDR3 protein: CASSLARRETQYF. The CDR3 DNA reads as TGCGCCAGCAGCTTAGCTAGACGAGAGACCCAGTACTTC.

This chain links TRBV2 with TRBJ1-1; 10 bases align to TRBD1. Germline V gene sequence: CDR1 SNHLY, CDR2 FYNNEI. J gave up 1 base and V 4 bases, and 3 bases lay outside the gene matches. The CDR3 has 15 residues. In DNA form, the CDR3 reads TGTGCCAGCAGTGTAAGACAGGGGGCGAACACTGAAGCTTTCTTT. Residues: CASSVRQGANTEAFF.

This clone showed up just a few times. The rearrangement links TRBV3-1 (or the pseudogene TRBV3-2) to TRBJ2-7; 9 bases align to TRBD2. In germline, CDR1 is LGHDT, CDR2 YNNKEL (reference sequence). The CDR3 loop spans 15 amino acids. After removal of 1 base from V and 4 bases from J, the junction contained 5 bases not matched to a gene. The chain's CDR3 is CASSQGAGGLYEQYF. For the CDR3, the DNA is TGTGCCAGCAGCCAAGGGGCGGGGGGGCTATACGAGCAGTACTTC.

In its sample, this clone was seen once. The chain couples TRBV7-9 to TRBJ2-6; no clear D. Germline CDR1 SEHNR, CDR2 FQNEAQ (reference sequence). The CDR3 is 14 residues long. Trimming cost V 1 base and J 3 bases, with 4 bases left between them. Written as DNA, the CDR3 is TGTGCCAGCAGCTTAGTCGGTGGGGCCAACGTCCTGACTTTC. Translation gives CASSLVGGANVLTF.

The chain employs TRBV5-5 and TRBJ2-2; D is ambiguous. From germline, CDR1 is SGHKS and CDR2 YYEKEE (reference sequence). The CDR3 has 12 amino acids. Trimming removed 4 bases from V and 2 bases from J, with 3 bases in between. Here the CDR3 reads CASSQNTGELFF. In DNA, the CDR3 is TGTGCCAGCAGCCAAAACACCGGGGAGCTGTTTTTT.

This sequence joins TRBV11-2 and TRBJ2-5, with D possibly being TRBD1 (6 bases). CDR1 is SGHAT and CDR2 is FQNNGV in the germline V gene. The CDR3 runs to 15 residues. Trimming stripped 0 bases from V and 5 bases from J, with 13 bases between. The CDR3 DNA follows: TGTGCCAGCAGCTTAGATGGGGGCCTGGGTGAGACCCAGTACTTC. Translation: CASSLDGGLGETQYF. Supplemented by reference TRBV11-2 and TRBJ2-5, the full variable domain reads EAGVAQSPRYKIIEKRQSVAFWCNPISGHATLYWYQQILGQGPKLLIQFQNNGVVDDSQLPKDRFSAERLKGVDSTLKIQPAKLEDSAVYLCASSLDGGLGETQYFGPGTRLLVL.

For this clone: An end of the junction does not agree with germline; a read error may underlie this. The genes are TRBV7-9 and TRBJ2-5; 9 bases line up with TRBD1. The CDR3 length is 12 residues. Germline values: CDR1 SEHNR, CDR2 FQNEAQ (reference sequence). CDR3 sequence: CASSLGPGQGDF. CDR3 in DNA: TGTGCCAGCAGCTTAGGGCCGGGACAGGGAGACTTC.

The rearrangement uses TRBV14 and TRBJ1-2, with TRBD1 identical over 7 bases. The CDR3 contains 14 residues. Germline V CDR1 and CDR2: SGHDN, FVKESK. V shed 6 bases, J shed 4 bases, and the junction held 8 bases outside the gene matches. CDR3: CASSRTGAPYGYTF. CDR3 in DNA: TGTGCCAGCAGTCGGACAGGAGCCCCCTATGGCTACACCTTC.

The chain links TRBV30 to TRBJ1-5, with D perhaps TRBD1 (5 bases). Germline values: CDR1 GTSNPN, CDR2 SVGIG (reference sequence). The CDR3 is 13 amino acids. V was trimmed by 5 bases and J by 4 bases, leaving 12 bases between them. The CDR3: CAWDRGGNQPQHF. The CDR3 DNA follows: TGTGCCTGGGATCGGGGGGGGAATCAGCCCCAGCATTTT.

The rearrangement links TRBV6-5 to TRBJ1-3; D is uncertain. CDR3 size: 14 residues. The V and J ends lost 4 bases and 0 bases respectively, with 7 bases between them. CDR1 and CDR2 from the germline V gene are MNHEY and SVGAGI. CDR3 nucleotides: TGTGCCAGCAGTTTGATGAGCTCTGGAAACACCATATATTTT. Amino acids: CASSLMSSGNTIYF.

The J gene is TRBJ1-1, the V gene TRBV12-3 or TRBV12-4, with 8 bases identical to TRBD1. CDR3 length: 12 residues. After removal of 5 bases from V and 5 bases from J, the junction contained 1 base not matched to a gene. The CDR3 DNA reads as TGTGCCAGCAGTACAGGGGGGACTGAAGCTTTCTTT. Residues: CASSTGGTEAFF.

V gene TRBV10-3 combines with J gene TRBJ1-5; the D gene is possibly TRBD1 (5 bases). The V gene's germline CDR1 is ENHRY and CDR2 SYGVKD. The CDR3 has 13 residues. V shed 7 bases and J shed 7 bases, with 14 bases lying between them. This CDR3 reads CAIKPRVGQPQHF. CDR3 bases: TGTGCCATCAAACCCAGGGTGGGCCAGCCCCAGCATTTT.

The V call is TRBV6-4, the J call TRBJ1-2; 8 bases map to TRBD1. The CDR3 sequence is 16 residues long. With V trimmed by 0 bases and J by 4 bases, 7 bases remained unmatched. Germline V gene sequence: CDR1 MRHNA, CDR2 SNTAGT. DNA of the CDR3: TGTGCCAGCAGTGACTCGTTTTCAGGGGGCTTCTATGGCTACACCTTC. It specifies CASSDSFSGGFYGYTF.

The chain employs TRBV5-6 and TRBJ2-5; possibly TRBD1 for D (6 bases). CDR1 and CDR2 from the germline V gene are SGHDT and YYEEEE. Trimming removed 1 base at V and 5 bases at J, with 12 bases between. The CDR3 runs 14 residues. This CDR3 reads CASSLLNRVETQYF. For the CDR3, the DNA is TGTGCCAGCAGCTTGCTCAACAGGGTTGAGACCCAGTACTTC.

The chain employs TRBV5-6 and TRBJ2-2; no firm D call. V was trimmed by 4 bases and J by 5 bases, leaving 12 bases between them. Germline lookup yields CDR1 SGHDT and CDR2 YYEEEE. The CDR3 loop spans 14 amino acids. CDR3 nucleotides: TGTGCCAGCAGCGGATTGACTTCGACCGGGGAGCTGTTTTTT. The encoded protein is CASSGLTSTGELFF.

The V and J genes are TRBV4-3 and TRBJ1-3; D remains ambiguous. Germline V gene lookup returns CDR1 LGHNA and CDR2 YSLEER. CDR3 length: 16 amino acids. V was trimmed by 3 bases and J by 0 bases, leaving 12 bases between them. Here the CDR3 reads CASSQSPDFSGNTIYF. The DNA of the CDR3 is TGCGCCAGCAGCCAGTCCCCGGACTTCTCTGGAAACACCATATATTTT.

The chain combines TRBV3-1 (or the pseudogene TRBV3-2) with TRBJ1-1; D remains unclear. The CDR3 spans 20 residues. Germline CDR1 and CDR2: LGHDT and YNNKEL (reference sequence). Trimming shortened V by 0 bases and J by 0 bases, and 23 bases separated the two germline ends. CDR3 in amino acids: CASSQEKKEACGFMNTEAFF. The CDR3 DNA reads as TGTGCCAGCAGCCAAGAGAAAAAAGAGGCATGTGGTTTCATGAACACTGAAGCTTTCTTT.

The chain employs TRBV10-3 and TRBJ2-5; 9 nucleotides align to TRBD1. Germline CDR1 ENHRY, CDR2 SYGVKD. Trimming at V came to 4 bases and at J to 5 bases, leaving 2 bases not matched to a gene. The CDR3 extends over 13 amino acids. CDR3 in DNA: TGTGCCATCAGTGGGGGACAGGGCGAGACCCAGTACTTC. Translated: CAISGGQGETQYF.

The chain links TRBV19 to TRBJ2-7, with 7 nucleotides matching TRBD1. The CDR3 sequence is 14 residues long. Germline-derived CDR1 and CDR2 are LNHDA and SQIVND (reference sequence). With V trimmed by 5 bases and J by 2 bases, 6 bases remained unmatched. In DNA form, the CDR3 reads TGTGCCAGTAGTGCCCTGGACAGGCCCTACGAGCAGTACTTC. Its protein product is CASSALDRPYEQYF.

This chain links TRBV18 with TRBJ1-1; D unresolved. The V gene lost 3 bases and the J gene lost 1 base, with 9 bases spanning the gap. Germline V gives CDR1 KGHSH, CDR2 LQKENI. The CDR3 loop spans 14 amino acids. CDR3 DNA: TGTGCCAGCTCACCGACTGCAGCGAACACTGAAGCTTTCTTT. It codes for CASSPTAANTEAFF.

This chain uses TRBV7-9 with TRBJ2-2; no reliable D call. The CDR3 contains 14 residues. Germline V CDR1 and CDR2: SEHNR, FQNEAQ (reference sequence). Trimming pared 2 bases from V and 2 bases from J, leaving 6 bases between. Here the CDR3 reads CASSLSHNTGELFF. The CDR3 region has the DNA TGTGCCAGCAGCTTAAGCCACAACACCGGGGAGCTGTTTTTT. Drawing the rest from reference TRBV7-9 and TRBJ2-2, the complete variable domain is DTGVSQNPRHKITKRGQNVTFRCDPISEHNRLYWYRQTLGQGPEFLTYFQNEAQLEKSRLLSDRFSAERPKGSFSTLEIQRTEQGDSAMYLCASSLSHNTGELFFGEGSRLTVL.

This clone was observed a few times. The chain carries TRBV14 and TRBJ2-2; TRBD1 agrees at 9 bases. Germline V gene data show CDR1 as SGHDN and CDR2 as FVKESK. This CDR3 spans 17 amino acids. Trimming cost V 3 bases and J 4 bases; bases outside gene matches: 9. The CDR3 coding sequence is TGTGCCAGCAGCCAGCTAACAGGGGGCGTGGGCACCGGGGAGCTGTTTTTT. This encodes CASSQLTGGVGTGELFF.

The chain uses TRBV29-1 and TRBJ2-7; the match to TRBD2 covers 8 bases. The CDR3 has 11 amino acids. Germline trimming cut 5 bases from V and 7 bases from J; bases unmatched to any gene: 4. Germline V gene lookup returns CDR1 SQVTM and CDR2 ANQGSEA. CDR3 amino acids: CSVPGGREQYF. CDR3 sequence (DNA): TGCAGCGTTCCGGGAGGGAGGGAGCAGTACTTC.

V and J are TRBV5-6 and TRBJ1-1; possibly TRBD1 for D (6 bases). CDR3 length equals 13 residues. Trimming took off 1 base at V and 3 bases at J, with 7 bases between the two ends. Germline CDR1 is SGHDT and CDR2 is YYEEEE. The CDR3 sequence is CASSLRTDTEAFF. For the CDR3, the DNA is TGTGCCAGCAGCTTGAGGACAGACACTGAAGCTTTCTTT.

This clone was counted only a few times. The rearrangement uses TRBV5-4 and TRBJ1-1, with D tentatively TRBD1 (6 bases). The germline V gene has CDR1 SGHNT and CDR2 YYREEE (reference sequence). V was pared by 4 bases and J by 6 bases, with 13 bases between. The CDR3 runs 13 residues. The CDR3 nucleotides are TGTGCCAGCAGCCCTACAGGGATCGCTGAAGCTTTCTTT. This translates into CASSPTGIAEAFF.

This clone was seen just once. The V call is TRBV6-6, the J call TRBJ1-3; D gene unclear. The CDR3 is made up of 14 amino acids. Between the trimmed V and J ends, which lost 10 bases and 0 bases, there was a span of 13 bases. CDR1 is MNHNY and CDR2 is SVGAGI in the germline V gene (reference sequence). CDR3 protein: CATNPMSSGNTIYF. The CDR3 DNA reads TGTGCCACAAACCCAATGAGCTCTGGAAACACCATATATTTT.